The present T cell receptor beta chain was sequenced within a study of T cells in Graves' hyperthyroidism and ophthalmopathy. Study in general: Any treatment followed the collection of peripheral blood at initial diagnosis. The study, taken as a whole, reports: Ophthalmopathy got predicted by the model a median approximately 6.4 months before its onset. In blood, most of the thyroid clonotypes expanded above 0.001 were also present.

Diagnosis relied on clinical symptoms, serum thyroxine and TRAb, thyroid ultrasound and orbital computed tomography. RNA transcripts yielded amplified TCR beta CDR3 regions. The HTBI primer set was used in a first-round RT-PCR of the TCR CDR3. TCRdb called the multiplex PCR reads again in MiXCR, with one record for every CDR3 protein. The sample shows about 130,000 distinct CDR3 sequences, approximately 24% of them seen only once. This clonotype appeared a few times. Its target is not known. The junction had 6 bases not matched to a gene; V was cut back by 2 bases and J by 7 bases. The CDR3 contains 15 residues.

V is TRBV6-7 and J is TRBJ1-5; 9 nucleotides align to TRBD1. TRBV6-7 is given ORF status, its function remaining uncertain. The sample taken for sequencing was blood. This TCR was sampled from a woman aged 50 to 60 with Graves' hyperthyroidism that later progressed to Graves' ophthalmopathy. CDR3 region: CASSYGTGSTQPQHF. The CDR3 DNA sequence: TGTGCCAGCAGTTACGGGACAGGGAGTACCCAGCCCCAGCATTTT.